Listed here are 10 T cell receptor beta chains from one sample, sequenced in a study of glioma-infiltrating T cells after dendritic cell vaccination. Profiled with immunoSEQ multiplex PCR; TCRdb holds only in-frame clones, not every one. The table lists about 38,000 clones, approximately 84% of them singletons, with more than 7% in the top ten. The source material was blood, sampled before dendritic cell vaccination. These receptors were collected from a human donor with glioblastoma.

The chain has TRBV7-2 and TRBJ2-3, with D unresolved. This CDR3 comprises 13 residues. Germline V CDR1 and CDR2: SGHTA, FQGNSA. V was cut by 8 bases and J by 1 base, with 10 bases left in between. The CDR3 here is CASSTSRTDTQYF. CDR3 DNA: TGTGCCAGCTCAACCAGTCGCACAGATACGCAGTATTTT.

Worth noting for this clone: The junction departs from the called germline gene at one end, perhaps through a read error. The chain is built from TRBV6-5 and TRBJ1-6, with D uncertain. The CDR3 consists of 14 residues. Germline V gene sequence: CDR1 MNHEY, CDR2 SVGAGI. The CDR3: CASSEVQTNSPLHF. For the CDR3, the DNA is TGTGCCAGCAGCGAGGTACAGACTAATTCCCCCCTCCACTTT.

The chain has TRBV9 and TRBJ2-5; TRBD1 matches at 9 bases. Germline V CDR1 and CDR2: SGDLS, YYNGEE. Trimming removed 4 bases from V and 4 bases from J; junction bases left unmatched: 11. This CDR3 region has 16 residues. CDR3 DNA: TGTGCCAGCAGCAAAGCTACAGGGGGCTTTAGAGAGACCCAGTACTTC. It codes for CASSKATGGFRETQYF.

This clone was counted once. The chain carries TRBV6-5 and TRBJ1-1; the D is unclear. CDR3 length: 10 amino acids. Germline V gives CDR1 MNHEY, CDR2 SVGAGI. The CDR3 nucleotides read TGTGCGGCGGGAAGGACTGAAGCTTTCTTT. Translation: CAAGRTEAFF.

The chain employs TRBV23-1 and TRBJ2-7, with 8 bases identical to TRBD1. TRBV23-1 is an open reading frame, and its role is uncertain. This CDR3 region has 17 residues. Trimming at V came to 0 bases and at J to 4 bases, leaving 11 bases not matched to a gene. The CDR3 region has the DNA TGCGCCAGCAGTCAATCGGGACAGGCCATCAATCATTACGAGCAGTACTTC. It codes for CASSQSGQAINHYEQYF.

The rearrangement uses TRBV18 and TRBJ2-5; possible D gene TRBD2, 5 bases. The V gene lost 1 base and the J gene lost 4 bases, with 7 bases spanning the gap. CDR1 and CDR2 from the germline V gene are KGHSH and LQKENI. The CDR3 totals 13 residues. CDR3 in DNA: TGTGCCAGCTCACCACAGGGAGTAGAGACCCAGTACTTC. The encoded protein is CASSPQGVETQYF.

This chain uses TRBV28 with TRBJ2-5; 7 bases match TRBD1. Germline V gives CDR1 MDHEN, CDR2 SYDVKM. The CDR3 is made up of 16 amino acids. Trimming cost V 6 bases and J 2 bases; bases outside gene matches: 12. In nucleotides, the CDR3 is TGTGCCAGCAGCTCGAGGACAGGAACCGCTCAAGAGACCCAGTACTTC. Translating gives CASSSRTGTAQETQYF.

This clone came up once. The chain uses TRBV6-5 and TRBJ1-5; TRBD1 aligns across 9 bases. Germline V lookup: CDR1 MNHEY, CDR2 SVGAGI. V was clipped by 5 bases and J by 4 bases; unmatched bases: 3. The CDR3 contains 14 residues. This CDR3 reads CASSGTGPNQPQHF. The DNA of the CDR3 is TGTGCCAGCAGTGGGACAGGGCCAAATCAGCCCCAGCATTTT.

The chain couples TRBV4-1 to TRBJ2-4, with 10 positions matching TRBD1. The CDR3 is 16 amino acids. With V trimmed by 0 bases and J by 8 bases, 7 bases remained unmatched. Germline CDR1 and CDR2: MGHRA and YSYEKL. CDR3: CASSQEPGTGEYIQYF. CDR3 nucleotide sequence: TGCGCCAGCAGCCAAGAGCCCGGGACAGGGGAATACATTCAGTACTTC.

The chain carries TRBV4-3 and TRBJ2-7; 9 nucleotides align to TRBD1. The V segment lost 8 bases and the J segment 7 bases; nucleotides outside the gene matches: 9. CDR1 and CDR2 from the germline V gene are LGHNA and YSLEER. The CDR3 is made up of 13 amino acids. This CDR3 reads CASSRGQGGEQYF. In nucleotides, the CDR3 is TGCGCCAGCTCTCGGGGACAGGGAGGAGAGCAGTACTTC.